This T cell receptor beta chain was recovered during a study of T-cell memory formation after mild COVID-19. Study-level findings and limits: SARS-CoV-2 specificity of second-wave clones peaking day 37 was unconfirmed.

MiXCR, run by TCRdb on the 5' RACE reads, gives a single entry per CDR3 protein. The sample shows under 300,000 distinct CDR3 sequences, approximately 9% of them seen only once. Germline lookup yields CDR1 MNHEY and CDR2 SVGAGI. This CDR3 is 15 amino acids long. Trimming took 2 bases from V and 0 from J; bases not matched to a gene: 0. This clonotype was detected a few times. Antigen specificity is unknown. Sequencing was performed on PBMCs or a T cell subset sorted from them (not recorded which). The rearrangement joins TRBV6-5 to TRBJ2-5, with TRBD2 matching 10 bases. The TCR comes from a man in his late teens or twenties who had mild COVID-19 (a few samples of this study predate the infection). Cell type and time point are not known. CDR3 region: CASSYLAGDQETQYF. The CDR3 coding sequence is TGTGCCAGCAGTTACCTAGCGGGGGACCAAGAGACCCAGTACTTC.